This T cell receptor (beta chain) comes out of a study of blood T cell repertoires in COVID-19. Original analysis: Estimation of nucleated cell counts was performed using reference gene primer amplification. Sequenced by immunoSEQ multiplex PCR; TCRdb stores in-frame clones only, minus some. Clone size and the V and J calls come from that table; the DNA yielded D and trimming. The sample has under 500,000 clones, 70% to 90% seen once. Participant reports of clinical history set cohort assignment. CDR1 and CDR2 from the germline V gene are MNHEY and SVGAGI. The CDR3 runs 13 residues. V was trimmed by 2 bases and J by 5 bases, leaving 10 bases between them.

The source is a woman between 18 and 30 years old with acute COVID-19. Sequences were obtained from PBMCs or T cells enriched from blood (not recorded which). This chain links TRBV6-5 with TRBJ2-7; D is ambiguous. This chain's CDR3 is CASSYGLGNEQYF. CDR3 coding DNA: TGTGCCAGCAGTTACGGGCTGGGCAACGAGCAGTACTTC.